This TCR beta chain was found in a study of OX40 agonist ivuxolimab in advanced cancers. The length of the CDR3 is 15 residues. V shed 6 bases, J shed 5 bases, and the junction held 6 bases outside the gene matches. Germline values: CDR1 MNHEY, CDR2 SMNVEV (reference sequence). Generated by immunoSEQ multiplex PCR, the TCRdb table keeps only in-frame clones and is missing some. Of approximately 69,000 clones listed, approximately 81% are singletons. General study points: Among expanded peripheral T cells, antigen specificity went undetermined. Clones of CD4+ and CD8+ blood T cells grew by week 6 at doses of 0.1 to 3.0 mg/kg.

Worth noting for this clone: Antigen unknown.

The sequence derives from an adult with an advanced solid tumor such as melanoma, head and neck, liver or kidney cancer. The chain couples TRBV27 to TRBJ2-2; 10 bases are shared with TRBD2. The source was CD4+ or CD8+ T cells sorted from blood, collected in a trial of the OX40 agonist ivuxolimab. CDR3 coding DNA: TGTGCCAGCAGATTGCTAGCGGGGGTTACCGGGGAGCTGTTTTTT. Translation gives CASRLLAGVTGELFF.